The clone carrying this T cell receptor (beta chain) was seen only a few times. Antigen specificity is unknown. With 60 Vbeta and 13 Jbeta primers, the PCR was carried out. The method was immunoSEQ multiplex PCR; TCRdb's version includes in-frame clones alone and lacks a portion of them. The sample includes fewer than 200,000 clones, 80% of them seen just once. The data belong to a study of cytomegalovirus exposure and HLA in healthy donors. The study's findings and limits: A missense variant in DCLRE1C was later tied to TCR beta V- and J-gene trimming.

Germline assignment: CDR1 MNHEY and CDR2 SMNVEV (reference sequence). The V segment lost 6 bases and the J segment 7 bases; nucleotides outside the gene matches: 9. This CDR3 comprises 14 residues. This TCR was recovered from a woman between 45 and 65 years old in good health and CMV-seropositive. The gene calls are TRBV27 and TRBJ2-1, with 7 bases lining up with TRBD1. What was sequenced was PBMCs. CDR3 bases: TGTGCCAGCAGCGGGGCAGGGGGAAGGAATGAGCAGTTCTTC. Protein sequence: CASSGAGGRNEQFF.